The 9 T cell receptor beta chains reported below all come from one sample, sequenced in a study of identical twins. TCRdb fed the 5' RACE reads into MiXCR, producing one record per CDR3 protein. The table records about 690,000 distinct CDR3 sequences, less than 25% of them present only once. These data were also filed under a second study, of T cells expressing NK-cell markers.

The sequenced material came from PBMCs. Receptor source: a woman aged 18 to 35 in good health.

The genes are TRBV7-9 and TRBJ2-7; 7 nucleotides agree with TRBD1. Germline CDR1 reads SEHNR; CDR2 reads FQNEAQ (reference sequence). CDR3 length: 13 residues. The J segment lost 0 bases and the V segment lost 7 bases, leaving 3 bases of the junction unmatched. The CDR3 protein is CASKGDSSYEQYF. The CDR3 coding sequence is TGTGCCAGCAAGGGGGACAGCTCCTACGAGCAGTACTTC.

This chain links TRBV11-2 with TRBJ2-7; 9 nucleotides align to TRBD2. Trimming removed 4 bases from V and 0 bases from J; junction bases left unmatched: 4. CDR3 size: 15 residues. Germline CDR1 and CDR2: SGHAT and FQNNGV. The CDR3 is CASSSKAGGSYEQYF. DNA of the CDR3: TGTGCCAGCAGCTCCAAAGCGGGGGGCTCCTACGAGCAGTACTTC.

The chain's CDR3 is CAISDAGSTNEKLFF. CDR3 nucleotide sequence: TGTGCCATCAGTGACGCGGGAAGCACTAATGAAAAACTGTTTTTT. This sequence joins TRBV10-3 and TRBJ1-4, with no clear D. This CDR3 has 15 residues. CDR1 is ENHRY, CDR2 SYGVKD, per germline. The V end was cut by 3 bases, the J end by 2 bases, with 10 bases between.

The rearrangement links TRBV6-1 to TRBJ2-7, with a tentative D call TRBD2 (5 bases). This CDR3 is built from 9 residues. V lost 6 bases and J 12 bases, leaving 9 bases between the germline ends. Germline V gives CDR1 MNHNS, CDR2 SASEGT. The CDR3 protein is CASRLRAYF. The CDR3 region has the DNA TGTGCCAGCAGATTGAGGGCGTACTTC.

The rearrangement uses TRBV13 and TRBJ2-1; unclear D gene. Trimming took 5 bases from V and 8 from J, leaving 10 bases between them. Germline CDR1 PRHDT, CDR2 FYEKMQ (reference sequence). The length of the CDR3 is 12 residues. The CDR3 DNA reads TGTGCCAGCAGCCGTAGTGGTTATGAGCAGTTCTTC. It encodes CASSRSGYEQFF.

This clonotype was detected a few times. This sequence joins TRBV20-1 and TRBJ2-7, with unresolved D. Trimming took 3 bases from V and 0 from J, leaving 9 bases between them. Germline values: CDR1 DFQATT, CDR2 SNEGSKA (reference sequence). The CDR3 is 13 amino acids. The CDR3 region is CSASHTFSYEQYF. CDR3 in DNA: TGCAGTGCTAGTCACACCTTCTCCTACGAGCAGTACTTC.

This clonotype has ten or more counts. The chain links TRBV12-3 or TRBV12-4 to TRBJ2-6, with D perhaps being TRBD1 or TRBD2 (5 bases each). V was cut by 3 bases and J by 0 bases, with 15 bases left in between. The CDR3 has 18 amino acids. CDR3 region: CASSFSPGRYSGANVLTF. CDR3 DNA: TGTGCCAGCAGTTTTAGTCCGGGACGGTACTCTGGGGCCAACGTCCTGACTTTC.

This clonotype was counted a few times. V and J are TRBV12-3 or TRBV12-4 and TRBJ1-2; 7 nucleotides match TRBD1. The CDR3 spans 15 residues. The trim removed 6 bases at V and 4 bases at J, leaving 11 bases unmatched. The DNA of the CDR3 is TGTGCCAGCAGCCCGCGCGGGGACAGCTTCTATGGCTACACCTTC. Protein sequence: CASSPRGDSFYGYTF.

This clonotype was detected only a few times. The chain uses TRBV12-3 or TRBV12-4 and TRBJ2-2; D not resolved. The ends were cut back, 6 bases at V and 4 bases at J, with 9 bases in the middle. The CDR3 is 13 amino acids. The CDR3, as DNA: TGTGCCAGCAGCCCCAGGATCACCGGGGAGCTGTTTTTT. It translates to CASSPRITGELFF.